The next 31 T cell receptor beta chains were all read from a single sample in a study of cytomegalovirus exposure and HLA in healthy donors. Primers included in the PCR were 60 Vbeta and 13 Jbeta primers. The table came from immunoSEQ multiplex PCR; TCRdb's copy has only in-frame clones and leaves some out. Its clone listing holds around 110,000 clones. The sample comprised PBMCs. These TCRs come from a man aged 25 to 40 in good health and CMV-seronegative.

The chain is built from TRBV7-6 and TRBJ2-2; 10 bases align to TRBD2. V gave up 1 base and J gave up 7 bases; unmatched junction bases: 6. The CDR3 totals 16 residues. Per germline, CDR1 SGHVS and CDR2 FNYEAQ. The CDR3 DNA sequence: TGTGCCAGCAGCTTAGTTCCTAGCGGGGGAATCGGGGAGCTGTTTTTT. Its translation is CASSLVPSGGIGELFF.

The V gene is TRBV10-3, the J gene TRBJ1-1; D is unclear. V shed 0 bases and J shed 1 base, with 12 bases lying between them. Germline lookup yields CDR1 ENHRY and CDR2 SYGVKD. The CDR3 length is 16 residues. CDR3 sequence: CAISESKRGRNTEAFF. In DNA, the CDR3 is TGTGCCATCAGTGAGTCTAAAAGAGGAAGGAACACTGAAGCTTTCTTT.

This sequence joins TRBV7-9 and TRBJ2-1; D gene ambiguous. V gave up 6 bases and J gave up 7 bases, with 4 bases separating them. This CDR3 is built from 10 residues. CDR1 and CDR2 (germline): SEHNR, FQNEAQ (reference sequence). Here the CDR3 reads CASSPNEQFF. CDR3 nucleotide sequence: TGTGCCAGCAGTCCAAATGAGCAGTTCTTC.

The chain couples TRBV7-6 to TRBJ2-3, with 7 bases identical to TRBD2. Germline-derived CDR1 and CDR2 are SGHVS and FNYEAQ. With V trimmed by 5 bases and J by 4 bases, 0 bases remained unmatched. This CDR3 region has 12 residues. The CDR3 here is CASSGGADTQYF. The DNA of the CDR3 is TGTGCCAGCAGCGGGGGGGCAGATACGCAGTATTTT. The variable domain in full, completed from reference TRBV7-6 and TRBJ2-3, reads GAGVSQSPRYKVTKRGQDVALRCDPISGHVSLYWYRQALGQGPEFLTYFNYEAQQDKSGLPNDRFSAERPEGSISTLTIQRTEQRDSAMYRCASSGGADTQYFGPGTRLTVL.

The CDR3 DNA is TGTGCCAGCAGCGTCCGCGGGGGATCTGGGGCCAACGTCCTGACTTTC. It codes for CASSVRGGSGANVLTF. J is TRBJ2-6 and V is TRBV9, with 7 bases identical to TRBD2. This CDR3 is built from 16 residues. Germline assignment: CDR1 SGDLS and CDR2 YYNGEE. V trimming: 2 bases; J trimming: 1 base; junction bases outside the gene matches: 3. The whole variable domain, filled in from reference TRBV9 and TRBJ2-6, reads DSGVTQTPKHLITATGQRVTLRCSPRSGDLSVYWYQQSLDQGLQFLIQYYNGEERAKGNILERFSAQQFPDLHSELNLSSLELGDSALYFCASSVRGGSGANVLTFGAGSRLTVL.

The V and J genes are TRBV11-3 and TRBJ2-7; maybe TRBD1 (5 bases). This CDR3 spans 17 amino acids. In germline, CDR1 is SGHNT, CDR2 YENEEA. V dropped 7 bases and J dropped 0 bases, with 22 bases sitting between them. The CDR3 is CASTLWGGRFSSYEQYF. The CDR3 region has the DNA TGTGCCAGCACCCTCTGGGGCGGCAGGTTTAGCTCCTACGAGCAGTACTTC.

This chain links TRBV7-9 with TRBJ2-2; 9 bases are a match to TRBD2. The V and J ends lost 3 bases and 5 bases, in that order; junction bases with no gene match: 1. CDR3 size: 14 residues. The germline gives CDR1 SEHNR, CDR2 FQNEAQ (reference sequence). The DNA of the CDR3 is TGTGCCAGCAGCTTGCGGGGGGGAACCGGGGAGCTGTTTTTT. Encoded protein: CASSLRGGTGELFF. Full variable domain (missing parts from reference TRBV7-9 and TRBJ2-2): DTGVSQNPRHKITKRGQNVTFRCDPISEHNRLYWYRQTLGQGPEFLTYFQNEAQLEKSRLLSDRFSAERPKGSFSTLEIQRTEQGDSAMYLCASSLRGGTGELFFGEGSRLTVL.

The chain uses TRBV7-2 and TRBJ2-1, with 10 nucleotides matching TRBD2. Germline assignment: CDR1 SGHTA and CDR2 FQGNSA. The CDR3 covers 16 residues. The trim removed 5 bases at V and 4 bases at J, leaving 8 bases unmatched. Here the CDR3 reads CASSRTGLAEYNEQFF. DNA of the CDR3: TGTGCCAGCAGCCGAACAGGACTAGCGGAGTACAATGAGCAGTTCTTC.

The genes are TRBV5-1 and TRBJ2-1, with D possibly being TRBD1 (5 bases). Trimming shortened V by 0 bases and J by 6 bases, and 19 bases separated the two germline ends. Per germline, CDR1 SGHRS and CDR2 YFSETQ. The CDR3 has 17 residues. The CDR3 DNA is TGCGCCAGCAGCTTGGGGCCAGGTAAAGGGGCAGTCAATGAGCAGTTCTTC. Protein sequence: CASSLGPGKGAVNEQFF.

The gene calls are TRBV11-1 and TRBJ1-2; no reliable D call. The CDR3 consists of 15 residues. CDR1 and CDR2 from the germline V gene are SGHAT and FQDESV (reference sequence). The ends were cut back, 1 base at V and 6 bases at J, with 15 bases in the middle. The CDR3 sequence: CASSLGAGPRNGYTF. In DNA form, the CDR3 reads TGTGCCAGCAGCTTAGGGGCAGGTCCTCGGAATGGCTACACCTTC.

V usage is TRBV11-3 and J usage is TRBJ1-6; TRBD1 might be the D (5 bases). V shed 5 bases and J shed 9 bases, with 8 bases lying between them. Germline V gene lookup returns CDR1 SGHNT and CDR2 YENEEA. The CDR3 consists of 12 residues. The CDR3 spells CASSDSSSPLHF. Here the CDR3 DNA reads TGTGCCAGCAGCGACAGCAGTTCACCCCTCCACTTT.

The chain employs TRBV6-5 and TRBJ1-6; the D gene is possibly TRBD1 (6 bases). V was cut by 6 bases and J by 9 bases, with 15 bases left in between. The CDR3 is 14 residues long. Germline CDR1 and CDR2: MNHEY and SVGAGI. CDR3 residues: CASRLSGDASPLHF. CDR3 DNA sequence: TGTGCCAGCAGACTATCAGGGGATGCTTCACCCCTCCACTTT.

This chain joins TRBV9 and TRBJ2-7; TRBD1 agrees at 11 bases. The junction had 4 bases not matched to a gene; V was cut back by 4 bases and J by 4 bases. Germline V gene lookup returns CDR1 SGDLS and CDR2 YYNGEE. This CDR3 comprises 14 residues. The DNA of the CDR3 is TGTGCCAGCAGCAACGGACAGGGGGCTTACGAGCAGTACTTC. Translated, it gives CASSNGQGAYEQYF.

The chain couples TRBV18 to TRBJ1-3, with 9 nucleotides matching TRBD1. The V and J ends lost 0 bases and 5 bases, in that order; junction bases with no gene match: 2. This CDR3 is 15 amino acids long. Germline CDR1 reads KGHSH; CDR2 reads LQKENI. CDR3 nucleotides: TGTGCCAGCTCACCACCGGGACAGGGAAGAAACACCATATATTTT. Protein: CASSPPGQGRNTIYF.

This chain links TRBV7-2 with TRBJ2-1, with D possibly TRBD2 on 5 matching bases. The CDR3 has 14 amino acids. V lost 6 bases, J lost 3 bases, and 12 bases lay in between. The germline V gene has CDR1 SGHTA and CDR2 FQGNSA. In DNA, the CDR3 is TGTGCCAGCAGAGGAGGCGGGTACTACAATGAGCAGTTCTTC. This translates into CASRGGGYYNEQFF.

In DNA form, the CDR3 reads TGTGCCACCAGCAGAGATGGGGGGACGAGCGGGACCCAGTACTTC. Protein sequence: CATSRDGGTSGTQYF. J is TRBJ2-5 and V is TRBV15; a possible D gene is TRBD2 (6 bases). The V end was cut by 0 bases, the J end by 7 bases, with 15 bases between. Germline CDR1 LNHNV, CDR2 YYDKDF (reference sequence). This CDR3 contains 15 residues.

This rearrangement joins TRBV5-1 to TRBJ2-1; TRBD2 agrees at 7 bases. The length of the CDR3 is 15 residues. Germline CDR1 SGHRS, CDR2 YFSETQ. J was trimmed by 8 bases and V by 4 bases; bases with no gene match: 12. The CDR3 here is CASSPRGGGAHEQFF. DNA of the CDR3: TGCGCCAGCAGCCCAAGGGGCGGGGGAGCTCATGAGCAGTTCTTC.

CDR3 region: CASSQDGRGVSTDTQYF. The CDR3 DNA follows: TGTGCCAGCAGCCAAGATGGGCGGGGGGTTAGCACAGATACGCAGTATTTT. The J gene is TRBJ2-3, the V gene TRBV4-2; 8 positions agree with TRBD2. This CDR3 region has 17 residues. After removal of 0 bases from V and 0 bases from J, the junction contained 5 bases not matched to a gene. Germline V gives CDR1 LGHNA, CDR2 YNFKEQ.

V gene TRBV14 combines with J gene TRBJ1-1; 10 positions agree with TRBD1. V shed 5 bases and J 2 bases; nucleotides not matched to a gene: 2. The CDR3 contains 14 residues. Germline V CDR1 and CDR2: SGHDN, FVKESK. The CDR3 DNA sequence: TGTGCCAGCAGCGGGACAGGGGACAACACTGAAGCTTTCTTT. It specifies CASSGTGDNTEAFF.

V gene TRBV5-1 combines with J gene TRBJ2-7; D is perhaps TRBD2 (5 bases). This CDR3 contains 16 residues. Per the germline V gene, CDR1 is SGHRS and CDR2 is YFSETQ. V lost 0 bases and J lost 2, with 15 bases in between. CDR3 bases: TGCGCCAGCAGCTTGGGGGCAGCGGCTATTCCCTACGAGCAGTACTTC. Translated: CASSLGAAAIPYEQYF.

The V gene is TRBV5-5, the J gene TRBJ1-4; 10 bases fit TRBD1. The CDR3 covers 17 residues. With 2 bases clipped from V and 4 bases from J, the junction kept 8 bases outside the gene matches. The germline V gene encodes CDR1 SGHKS and CDR2 YYEKEE (reference sequence). As DNA, the CDR3 is TGTGCCAGCAGCTTTTTATTTGACAGGGGGCTTAATGAAAAACTGTTTTTT. Translating gives CASSFLFDRGLNEKLFF.

The V call is TRBV27, the J call TRBJ2-3; 15 bases agree with TRBD2. Germline V gene sequence: CDR1 MNHEY, CDR2 SMNVEV (reference sequence). The CDR3 covers 19 residues. V lost 5 bases and J lost 3; bases outside the gene matches: 12. CDR3 residues: CASSRPGLAGGPGTDTQYF. DNA for the CDR3: TGTGCCAGCAGTCGTCCGGGACTAGCGGGGGGCCCTGGAACAGATACGCAGTATTTT.

The DNA of the CDR3 is TGCGCCAGCAGCTTGGAGGCAGGGGGCGATTTGGAGACCCAGTACTTC. Its protein is CASSLEAGGDLETQYF. This sequence joins TRBV5-1 and TRBJ2-5, with TRBD1 matching over 8 bases. Per the germline V gene, CDR1 is SGHRS and CDR2 is YFSETQ. V dropped 0 bases and J dropped 5; count of bases not matched to a gene: 9. This CDR3 is built from 16 residues.

This chain links TRBV5-1 with TRBJ1-4; D gene uncertain. Germline V lookup: CDR1 SGHRS, CDR2 YFSETQ. The ends were cut back, 4 bases at V and 7 bases at J, with 17 bases in the middle. The CDR3 has 15 residues. The chain's CDR3 is CASSASPGRGEKLFF. In DNA form, the CDR3 reads TGCGCCAGCAGCGCCTCTCCCGGTCGGGGTGAAAAACTGTTTTTT.

The chain is built from TRBV5-1 and TRBJ2-3; D perhaps matches TRBD2 (7 bases). V was clipped by 4 bases and J by 0 bases, with 15 bases between them. The CDR3 is 16 amino acids. Germline V gives CDR1 SGHRS, CDR2 YFSETQ. The CDR3 DNA reads TGCGCCAGCAGCACCCGGGGGGCGCCGAGCACAGATACGCAGTATTTT. Its protein is CASSTRGAPSTDTQYF.

The rearrangement joins TRBV6-1 to TRBJ1-2; TRBD1 matches at 8 bases. Trimming removed 1 base from V and 7 bases from J; junction bases left unmatched: 11. Germline V lookup: CDR1 MNHNS, CDR2 SASEGT. The CDR3 covers 16 residues. The CDR3: CASSEVGQGAPLGYTF. DNA for the CDR3: TGTGCCAGCAGTGAAGTCGGCCAGGGGGCTCCCCTTGGCTACACCTTC.

A word on this clone: One end of the junction varies from germline; a read error may be responsible. The genes are TRBV5-1 and TRBJ1-2, with a possible D match to TRBD1 (5 bases). The CDR3 is made up of 14 amino acids. Germline assignment: CDR1 SGHRS and CDR2 YFSETQ. The CDR3 spells CASSLDSANYGCTF. The CDR3 DNA reads as TGCGCCAGCAGCTTAGACAGTGCTAACTATGGCTGCACCTTC.

This chain connects TRBV4-1 to TRBJ1-2; TRBD1 agrees at 8 bases. The CDR3 spans 15 residues. The V gene end was trimmed by 3 bases and the J gene end by 8 bases; junction bases not matched to a gene: 11. Germline V gene lookup returns CDR1 MGHRA and CDR2 YSYEKL. The CDR3 nucleotides are TGCGCCAGCAGCCATGATACGGACAGGGTAGAAGGCTACACCTTC. Residues: CASSHDTDRVEGYTF.

J is TRBJ1-3 and V is TRBV7-6, with TRBD1 as a possible D gene (5 bases). V lost 1 base and J 4 bases, leaving 5 bases between the germline ends. CDR1 is SGHVS, CDR2 FNYEAQ, per germline. This CDR3 has 13 residues. In DNA, the CDR3 is TGTGCCAGCAGCTTAGGACAGGGAAACACCATATATTTT. It specifies CASSLGQGNTIYF.

The V call is TRBV5-4, the J call TRBJ2-1; D is uncertain. The CDR3 totals 15 residues. Germline V gene sequence: CDR1 SGHNT, CDR2 YYREEE (reference sequence). The V gene lost 4 bases and the J gene lost 3 bases, with 14 bases spanning the gap. This CDR3 reads CASSPTQINYNEQFF. The CDR3 nucleotides are TGTGCCAGCAGCCCCACCCAGATAAACTACAATGAGCAGTTCTTC.

This chain uses TRBV10-3 with TRBJ1-6, with TRBD1 identical over 10 bases. This CDR3 has 15 amino acids. V shed 4 bases, J shed 11 bases, and the junction held 8 bases outside the gene matches. Per germline, CDR1 ENHRY and CDR2 SYGVKD. CDR3 DNA: TGTGCCATCAGTGCCACCGGGACAGGGGATCCACCCCTCCACTTT. It yields the protein CAISATGTGDPPLHF.